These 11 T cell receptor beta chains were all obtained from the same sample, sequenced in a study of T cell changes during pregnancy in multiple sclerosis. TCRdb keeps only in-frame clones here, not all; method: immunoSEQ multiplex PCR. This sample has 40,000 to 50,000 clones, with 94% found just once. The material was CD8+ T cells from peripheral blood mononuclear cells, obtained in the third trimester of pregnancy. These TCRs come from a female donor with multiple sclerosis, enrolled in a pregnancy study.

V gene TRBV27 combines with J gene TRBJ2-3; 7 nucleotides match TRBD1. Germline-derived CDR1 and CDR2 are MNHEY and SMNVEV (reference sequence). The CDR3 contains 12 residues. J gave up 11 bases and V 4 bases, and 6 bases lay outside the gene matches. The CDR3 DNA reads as TGTGCCAGCAGTTCCACAGGGGCCCTGCAGTATTTT. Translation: CASSSTGALQYF.

The CDR3 is CASSQGREVYEQYF. CDR3 DNA sequence: TGCGCCAGCAGCCAAGGCCGCGAAGTTTACGAGCAGTACTTC. This chain joins TRBV4-1 and TRBJ2-7; D not resolved. The V and J ends lost 1 base and 4 bases respectively, with 11 bases between them. The germline CDR1 and CDR2 sequences are MGHRA and YSYEKL. The CDR3 has 14 amino acids.

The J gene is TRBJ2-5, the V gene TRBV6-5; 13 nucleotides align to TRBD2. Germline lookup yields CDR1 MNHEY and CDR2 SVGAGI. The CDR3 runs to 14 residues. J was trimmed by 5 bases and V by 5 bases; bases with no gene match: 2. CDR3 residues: CASSGTSGKETQYF. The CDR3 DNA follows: TGTGCCAGCAGTGGGACTAGCGGGAAGGAGACCCAGTACTTC.

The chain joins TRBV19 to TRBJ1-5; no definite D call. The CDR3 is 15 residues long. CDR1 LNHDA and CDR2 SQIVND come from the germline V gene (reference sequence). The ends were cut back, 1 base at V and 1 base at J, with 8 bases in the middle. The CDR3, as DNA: TGTGCCAGTAGTATAGGGTCCCGGAGCAATCAGCCCCAGCATTTT. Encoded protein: CASSIGSRSNQPQHF.

The CDR3 bases are TGTGCCAGTTTGAGTCGGGGCAATGAGCAGTTCTTC. Translating gives CASLSRGNEQFF. This rearrangement joins TRBV19 to TRBJ2-1, with D perhaps matching TRBD2 (5 bases). Germline CDR1 reads LNHDA; CDR2 reads SQIVND (reference sequence). CDR3 length equals 12 residues. The germline V and J ends were trimmed by 8 bases and 6 bases, with 11 bases remaining between them.

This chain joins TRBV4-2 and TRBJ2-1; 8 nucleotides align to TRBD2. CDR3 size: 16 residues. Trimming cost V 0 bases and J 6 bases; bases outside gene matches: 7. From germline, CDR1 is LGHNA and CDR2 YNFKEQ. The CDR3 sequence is CASSQEGLAGTNEQFF. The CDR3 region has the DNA TGTGCCAGCAGCCAAGAGGGCCTAGCGGGCACCAATGAGCAGTTCTTC.

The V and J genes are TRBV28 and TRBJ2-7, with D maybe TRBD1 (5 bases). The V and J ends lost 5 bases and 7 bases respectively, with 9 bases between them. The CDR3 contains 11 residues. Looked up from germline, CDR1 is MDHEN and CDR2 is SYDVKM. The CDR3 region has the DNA TGTGCCAGCAGTGGGGCCTGGGAGCAGTACTTC. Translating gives CASSGAWEQYF.

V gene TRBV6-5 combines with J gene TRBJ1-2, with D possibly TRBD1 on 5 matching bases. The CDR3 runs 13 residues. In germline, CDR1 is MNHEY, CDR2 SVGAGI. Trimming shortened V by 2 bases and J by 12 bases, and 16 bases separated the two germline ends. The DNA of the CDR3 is TGTGCCAGCAGTTACGCACGGGGAGGGGACGACACCTTC. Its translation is CASSYARGGDDTF.

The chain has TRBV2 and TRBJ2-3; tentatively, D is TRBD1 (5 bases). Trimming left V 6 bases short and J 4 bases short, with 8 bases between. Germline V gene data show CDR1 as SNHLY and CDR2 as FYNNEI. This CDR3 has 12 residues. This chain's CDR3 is CASRSRADTQYF. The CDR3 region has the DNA TGTGCCAGCAGATCCAGGGCAGATACGCAGTATTTT.

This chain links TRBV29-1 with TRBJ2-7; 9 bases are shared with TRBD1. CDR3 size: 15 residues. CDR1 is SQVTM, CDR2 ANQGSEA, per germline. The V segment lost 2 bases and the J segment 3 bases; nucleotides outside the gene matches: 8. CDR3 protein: CSVESGQGPYYEQYF. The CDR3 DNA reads TGCAGCGTTGAAAGCGGACAGGGGCCCTACTACGAGCAGTACTTC.

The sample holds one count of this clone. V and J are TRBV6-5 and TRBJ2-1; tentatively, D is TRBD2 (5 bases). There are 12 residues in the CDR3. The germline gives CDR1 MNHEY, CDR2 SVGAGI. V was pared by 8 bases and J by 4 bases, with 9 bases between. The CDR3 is CASGRDYNEQFF. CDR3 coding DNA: TGTGCCAGCGGCCGGGATTACAATGAGCAGTTCTTC.